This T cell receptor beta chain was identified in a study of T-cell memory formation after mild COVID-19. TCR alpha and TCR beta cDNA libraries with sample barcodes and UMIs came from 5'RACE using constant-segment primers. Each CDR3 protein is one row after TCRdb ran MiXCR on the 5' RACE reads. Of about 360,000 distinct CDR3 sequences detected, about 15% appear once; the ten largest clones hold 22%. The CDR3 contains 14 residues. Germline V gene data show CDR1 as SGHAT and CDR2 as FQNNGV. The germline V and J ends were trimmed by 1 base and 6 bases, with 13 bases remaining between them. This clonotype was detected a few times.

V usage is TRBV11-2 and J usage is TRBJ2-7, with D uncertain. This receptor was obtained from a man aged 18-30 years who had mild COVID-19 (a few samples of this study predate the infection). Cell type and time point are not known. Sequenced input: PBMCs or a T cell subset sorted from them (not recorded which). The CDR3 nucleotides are TGTGCCAGCAGCTTAGGGGGAACAGTAAGCGAGCAGTACGTC. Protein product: CASSLGGTVSEQYV.